Shown below are 19 T cell receptor beta chains from a single sample sequenced in a study of response to subunit inactivated influenza vaccine. MiXCR, applied by TCRdb to the RT-PCR reads, yields one record per CDR3 protein. The sample yields fewer than 700,000 distinct CDR3 sequences, approximately 13% seen once. The specimen comprised PBMCs from blood, sampled 45 days after vaccination. These receptors were collected from a man aged 50 to 59 who received an inactivated influenza vaccine.

The J gene is TRBJ2-3, the V gene TRBV19; D unclear. This CDR3 region has 14 residues. The germline V and J ends were trimmed by 5 bases and 6 bases, with 15 bases remaining between them. Looked up from germline, CDR1 is LNHDA and CDR2 is SQIVND (reference sequence). The CDR3 sequence: CASSPYVLKDTQYF. CDR3 coding DNA: TGTGCCAGTAGTCCGTATGTCCTAAAGGATACGCAGTATTTT.

This clonotype occurred many times. This sequence joins TRBV5-1 and TRBJ1-6; TRBD1 matches at 8 bases. This CDR3 is 16 amino acids long. Trimming took 4 bases from V and 6 from J; bases not matched to a gene: 9. Germline CDR1 reads SGHRS; CDR2 reads YFSETQ. The DNA for the CDR3 is TGCGCCAGCAGCGTATGGTGGACAGGGACTAATTCACCCCTCCACTTT. Translated: CASSVWWTGTNSPLHF.

The rearrangement uses TRBV4-3 and TRBJ2-2, with D possibly TRBD1 on 6 matching bases. The V end lost 4 bases, the J end lost 3 bases, and 12 bases lay between the germline ends. This CDR3 spans 15 amino acids. Germline values: CDR1 LGHNA, CDR2 YSLEER. CDR3 nucleotide sequence: TGCGCCAGCAGCCGATCACAGGGTTACACCGGGGAGCTGTTTTTT. Translation gives CASSRSQGYTGELFF.

This chain uses TRBV10-3 with TRBJ2-7, with 9 bases that match TRBD1. CDR1 and CDR2 from the germline V gene are ENHRY and SYGVKD. V lost 8 bases and J lost 3; bases outside the gene matches: 5. The CDR3 sequence is 13 residues long. The DNA of the CDR3 is TGTGCCATCGGGGGGACAGGGAGCTACGAGCAGTACTTC. Its protein product is CAIGGTGSYEQYF.

There are a few counts of this clonotype. This chain uses TRBV4-3 with TRBJ2-1; 8 nucleotides match TRBD2. The germline V gene has CDR1 LGHNA and CDR2 YSLEER. Trimming took 1 base from V and 9 from J; bases not matched to a gene: 5. The CDR3 runs to 14 residues. CDR3 coding DNA: TGCGCCAGCAGCCAAGGTTTAGCGGGAAGTGAGCAGTTCTTC. Translating it yields CASSQGLAGSEQFF.

This clonotype was detected many times. Here the CDR3 DNA reads TGCGCCAGCGGAACGGGACAGGGGAACACTGAAGCTTTCTTT. Translated, it gives CASGTGQGNTEAFF. The chain employs TRBV5-1 and TRBJ1-1; 9 nucleotides match TRBD1. V lost 7 bases to trimming and J lost 1 base; unmatched junction nucleotides: 5. Germline CDR1 reads SGHRS; CDR2 reads YFSETQ. This CDR3 has 14 amino acids.

The CDR3 region is CSAPTGAGNYGYTF. For the CDR3, the DNA is TGCAGTGCACCTACAGGGGCTGGGAACTATGGCTACACCTTC. This chain uses TRBV20-1 with TRBJ1-2; 7 nucleotides align to TRBD1. After removal of 6 bases from V and 2 bases from J, the junction contained 9 bases not matched to a gene. The CDR3 has 14 residues. Germline CDR1 DFQATT, CDR2 SNEGSKA (reference sequence).

This clonotype came up many times. The chain recombines TRBV11-2 with TRBJ2-7; weak D call: TRBD2 (7 bases). The germline gives CDR1 SGHAT, CDR2 FQNNGV. This CDR3 contains 15 residues. Trimming removed 8 bases at V and 1 base at J, with 18 bases between. The CDR3 loop is CASGEGVTNSYEQYF. The CDR3 coding sequence is TGTGCCAGCGGGGAGGGGGTGACTAATTCCTACGAGCAGTACTTC. The variable domain in full, with the rest retrieved from reference TRBV11-2 and TRBJ2-7, is EAGVAQSPRYKIIEKRQSVAFWCNPISGHATLYWYQQILGQGPKLLIQFQNNGVVDDSQLPKDRFSAERLKGVDSTLKIQPAKLEDSAVYLCASGEGVTNSYEQYFGPGTRLTVT.

This clonotype was observed at least ten times. The rearrangement joins TRBV27 to TRBJ2-3, with unresolved D. The germline CDR1 and CDR2 sequences are MNHEY and SMNVEV (reference sequence). CDR3 length: 13 residues. V lost 3 bases to trimming and J lost 6 bases, with 10 bases between them. The CDR3 DNA is TGTGCCAGCAGTTTCCGCCTGGCGGATACGCAGTATTTT. Residues: CASSFRLADTQYF.

This clonotype was seen a few times. This sequence joins TRBV10-3 and TRBJ2-1, with D tentatively TRBD2 (6 bases). V was cut by 0 bases and J by 2 bases, with 8 bases left in between. Germline CDR1 and CDR2: ENHRY and SYGVKD. The CDR3 totals 15 residues. The CDR3: CAISESRETYNEQFF. As DNA, the CDR3 is TGTGCCATCAGTGAGTCACGGGAGACCTACAATGAGCAGTTCTTC.

The rearrangement joins TRBV7-2 to TRBJ1-2; D perhaps matches TRBD1 (6 bases). Germline V CDR1 and CDR2: SGHTA, FQGNSA. The CDR3 is 15 residues long. Trimming took 5 bases from V and 7 from J, leaving 20 bases between them. The CDR3, as DNA: TGTGCCAGCAGCCCCCAAGGGGGGGCTCCCGCTGGCTACACCTTC. The encoded protein is CASSPQGGAPAGYTF.

This clonotype was detected only a few times. The chain employs TRBV10-3 and TRBJ2-2; D remains ambiguous. CDR1 is ENHRY, CDR2 SYGVKD, per germline. The CDR3 has 12 residues. The V gene lost 7 bases and the J gene lost 1 base, with 4 bases spanning the gap. CDR3 DNA sequence: TGTGCCATCAAGGGGAACACCGGGGAGCTGTTTTTT. The encoded protein is CAIKGNTGELFF.

This clonotype was counted ten times or more. The genes are TRBV3-1 and TRBJ2-1; D unresolved. The V and J ends lost 1 base and 8 bases respectively, with 3 bases between them. The V gene's germline CDR1 is LGHDT and CDR2 YNNKEL (reference sequence). The CDR3 totals 11 residues. The CDR3 DNA is TGTGCCAGCAGCCAAGTATATGAGCAGTTCTTC. This codes for CASSQVYEQFF.

V usage is TRBV20-1 and J usage is TRBJ2-3; 10 positions match TRBD1. This CDR3 has 13 amino acids. J was trimmed by 3 bases and V by 4 bases; bases with no gene match: 1. Germline V gives CDR1 DFQATT, CDR2 SNEGSKA (reference sequence). CDR3 protein: CSAMDRGTDTQYF. For the CDR3, the DNA is TGCAGTGCTATGGACAGGGGGACAGATACGCAGTATTTT.

There are many counts of this clonotype. J is TRBJ2-1 and V is TRBV28, with TRBD2 matching over 10 bases. From germline, CDR1 is MDHEN and CDR2 SYDVKM. This CDR3 has 18 residues. V was clipped by 1 base and J by 1 base; unmatched bases: 7. The CDR3 protein is CASSLFLGLAPSYNEQFF. The CDR3 coding sequence is TGTGCCAGCAGTTTATTCTTGGGACTAGCGCCTTCCTACAATGAGCAGTTCTTC.

The chain is built from TRBV19 and TRBJ2-7; 9 nucleotides match TRBD1. V lost 5 bases, J lost 5 bases, and 10 bases stayed unmatched. CDR3 length: 15 residues. Germline CDR1 reads LNHDA; CDR2 reads SQIVND (reference sequence). CDR3 DNA sequence: TGTGCCAGTAGTTACGCCCGGGACAGGGTCCACGAGCAGTACTTC. It yields the protein CASSYARDRVHEQYF.

There are a few counts of this clonotype. The chain joins TRBV7-2 to TRBJ2-7, with TRBD2 identical over 7 bases. Trimming removed 3 bases from V and 2 bases from J; junction bases left unmatched: 4. The CDR3 runs 14 residues. In germline, CDR1 is SGHTA, CDR2 FQGNSA. CDR3 residues: CASSFSSGAYEQYF. CDR3 in DNA: TGTGCCAGCAGCTTTAGCAGCGGGGCCTACGAGCAGTACTTC.

The J gene is TRBJ2-5, the V gene TRBV12-3 or TRBV12-4; D unclear. The CDR3 has 14 residues. Trimming removed 3 bases at V and 5 bases at J, with 13 bases between. CDR3 in amino acids: CASSFRNPRETQYF. The CDR3 nucleotides are TGTGCCAGCAGTTTCAGAAACCCACGGGAGACCCAGTACTTC.

As regards this clonotype: A read error may produce the germline difference seen at one junction end. The chain combines TRBV7-7 with TRBJ1-5; D might be TRBD1 (5 bases). The CDR3 spans 13 residues. CDR1 is SSHAT, CDR2 FNYEAQ, per germline (reference sequence). The CDR3 loop is CASTQRPRDPQHF. The CDR3 DNA sequence: TGTGCTAGCACTCAAAGACCCCGGGACCCCCAGCATTTT.